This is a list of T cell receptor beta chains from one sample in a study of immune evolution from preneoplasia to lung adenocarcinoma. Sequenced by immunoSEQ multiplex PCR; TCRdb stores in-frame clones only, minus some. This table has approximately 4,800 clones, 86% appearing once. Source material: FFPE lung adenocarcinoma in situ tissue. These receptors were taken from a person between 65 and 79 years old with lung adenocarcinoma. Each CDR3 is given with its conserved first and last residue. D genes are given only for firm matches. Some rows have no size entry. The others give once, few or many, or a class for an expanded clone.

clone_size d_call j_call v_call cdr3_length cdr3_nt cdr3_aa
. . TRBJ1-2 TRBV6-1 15 TGTGCCAGCAGTGATCCGCAGCAACTTGGTGGTGGCTACACCTTC CASSDPQQLGGGYTF
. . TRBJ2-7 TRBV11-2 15 TGTGCCAGCAGCTTAGCCGCGGGGGCGGGGTACGAGCAGTACTTC CASSLAAGAGYEQYF
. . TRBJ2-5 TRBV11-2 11 TGTGCCAGCAGCCTGCAAGAGACCCAGTACTTC CASSLQETQYF
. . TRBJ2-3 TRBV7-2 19 TGTGCCAGCAGCCTTTACGGGCCAGATACAGGGACGGGTTCAGATACGCAGTATTTT CASSLYGPDTGTGSDTQYF
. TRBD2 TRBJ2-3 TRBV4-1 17 TGCGCCAGCAGCCAAGACGGCGGGGGGGGCCCCACAGATACGCAGTATTTT CASSQDGGGGPTDTQYF
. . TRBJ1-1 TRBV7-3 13 TGTGCCAGCAGCCGGACACCGAACACTGAAGCTTTCTTT CASSRTPNTEAFF
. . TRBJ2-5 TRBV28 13 TGTGCCAGCAGTTCCCCAGCCTTAGAGACCCAGTACTTC CASSSPALETQYF
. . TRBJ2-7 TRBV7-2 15 TGTGCCAGCAGCCAAAGGGGAGCGGAATCCTACGAGCAGTACTTC CASSQRGAESYEQYF
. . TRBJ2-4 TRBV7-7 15 TGTGCTAGCAGCTTATTGGGCCAAGCCAAAAACATTCAGTACTTC CASSLLGQAKNIQYF
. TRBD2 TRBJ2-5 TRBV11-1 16 TGTGCCAGCAGCTTTGGTGGTAGCGGGCCCCAAGAGACCCAGTACTTC CASSFGGSGPQETQYF
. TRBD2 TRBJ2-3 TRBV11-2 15 TGTGCCAGCAGTCTTGGGACTAGCCTTACTGATACGCAGTATTTT CASSLGTSLTDTQYF
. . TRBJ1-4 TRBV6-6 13 TGTGCCAGCAGTTATCCCGGACAGGAAAAACTGTTTTTT CASSYPGQEKLFF
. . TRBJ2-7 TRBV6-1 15 TGTGCCAGCAGTGCCGAGAGGGGTTCTTTCTACGAGCAGTACTTC CASSAERGSFYEQYF
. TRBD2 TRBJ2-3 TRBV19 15 TGTGCCACTCTTTCTAGCGGGAGTAGCACAGATACGCAGTATTTT CATLSSGSSTDTQYF
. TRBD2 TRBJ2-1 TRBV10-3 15 TGTGCCATCACCTATAGCGGGAGTGCCTACAATGAGCAGTTCTTC CAITYSGSAYNEQFF
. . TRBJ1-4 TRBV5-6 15 TGTGCCAGCAGCTTGGTGGGTGGGGAAAATGAAAAACTGTTTTTT CASSLVGGENEKLFF
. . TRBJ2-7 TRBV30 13 TGTGCCTGGAGTCTGGCCATCCCCTACGAGCAGTACTTC CAWSLAIPYEQYF
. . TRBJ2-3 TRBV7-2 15 TGTGCCAGCAGCTTAGGTGGCGGGATGTCAGATACGCAGTATTTT CASSLGGGMSDTQYF
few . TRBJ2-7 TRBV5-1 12 TGCGCCAGCAGCTTGGAAGGCGGCGAGCAGTACTTC CASSLEGGEQYF
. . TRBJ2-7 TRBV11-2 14 TGTGCCAGCAGCTTAACCACGGACGCCTACGAGCAGTACTTC CASSLTTDAYEQYF
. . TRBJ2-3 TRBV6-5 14 TGTGCCAGCAGACTAGGGAGAAGCACAGATACGCAGTATTTT CASRLGRSTDTQYF
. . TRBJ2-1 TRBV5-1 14 TGCGCCAGCAGCTTGGACGGGCCCTACAATGAGCAGTTCTTC CASSLDGPYNEQFF
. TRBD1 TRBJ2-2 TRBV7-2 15 TGTGCCAGCAGGACCGGGACAGACAACACCGGGGAGCTGTTTTTT CASRTGTDNTGELFF
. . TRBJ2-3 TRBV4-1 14 TGCGCCAGCAGGCCGGGAGTAGGGGCAGATACGCAGTATTTT CASRPGVGADTQYF
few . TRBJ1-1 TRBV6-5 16 TGTGCCAGCAGTTACTCGAGTATCCCGGGGTCCACTGAAGCTTTCTTT CASSYSSIPGSTEAFF
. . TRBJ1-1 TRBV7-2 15 TGTGCCAGCAGCTCGCCCCGGTCCTCCAACACTGAAGCTTTCTTT CASSSPRSSNTEAFF
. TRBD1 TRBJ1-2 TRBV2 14 TGTGCCAGCACCGGACAGGGGATTAACTATGGCTACACCTTC CASTGQGINYGYTF
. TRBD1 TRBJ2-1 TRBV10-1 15 TGCGCCAGCAGTGAACAGGGGGTCGATTACAATGAGCAGTTCTTC CASSEQGVDYNEQFF
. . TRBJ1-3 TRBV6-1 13 TGTGCCAGCAGTGACAGGGGTGGAAACACCATATATTTT CASSDRGGNTIYF
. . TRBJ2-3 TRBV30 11 TGTGCCTGGGGAGCGGCAGATACGCAGTATTTT CAWGAADTQYF
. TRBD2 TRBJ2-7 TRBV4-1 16 TGCGCCAGCAGCCACGCCGGATTAGCGGGAGGAGGCGAGCAGTACTTC CASSHAGLAGGGEQYF
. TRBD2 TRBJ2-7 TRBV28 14 TGTGCCAGCAGTTCGGGGGGGGAGGGCTACGAGCAGTACTTC CASSSGGEGYEQYF
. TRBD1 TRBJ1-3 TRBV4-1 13 TGCGCCAGCACCAGGGGGCCTGGAAACACCATATATTTT CASTRGPGNTIYF
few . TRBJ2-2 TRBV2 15 TGTGCCAGCAGTGAAGGTGGGGGCGCCTCCGGGGAGCTGTTTTTT CASSEGGGASGELFF
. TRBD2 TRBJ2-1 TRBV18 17 TGTGCCAGCTCACCACCTGGCGGGAGCCGGGGAGGCGATGAGCAGTTCTTC CASSPPGGSRGGDEQFF
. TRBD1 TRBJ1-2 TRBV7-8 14 TGTGCCAGCAGCCCGGGACAGGGGCGGGGTGGCTACACCTTC CASSPGQGRGGYTF
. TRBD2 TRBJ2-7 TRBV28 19 TGTGCCAGCAGTTCAATGGCGGCAGCGGGACCGGGGCCGAGCTACGAGCAGTACTTC CASSSMAAAGPGPSYEQYF
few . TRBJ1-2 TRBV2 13 TGTGCCAGCATCCCGGACGGAAACTATGGCTACACCTTC CASIPDGNYGYTF
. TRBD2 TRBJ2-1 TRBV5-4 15 TGTGCCAGCAGCTTGGTACTAGCGGCGGGTAATGAGCAGTTCTTC CASSLVLAAGNEQFF
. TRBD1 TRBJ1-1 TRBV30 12 TGTGCCTGGGGGACAGCCAGAACTGAAGCTTTCTTT CAWGTARTEAFF
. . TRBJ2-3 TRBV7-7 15 TGTGCCAGCAGCTTAGGTGCGCGGGCATCAGATACGCAGTATTTT CASSLGARASDTQYF
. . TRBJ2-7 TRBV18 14 TGTGCCAGCTCAGCTACATGGGGAATCCACGAGCAGTACTTC CASSATWGIHEQYF
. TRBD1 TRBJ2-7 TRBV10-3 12 TGTGCCATCACCGACGGACAGGAAGAGCAGTACTTC CAITDGQEEQYF
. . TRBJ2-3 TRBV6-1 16 TGTGCCAGCAGTGGGAACAGGGGAGGTAGCACAGATACGCAGTATTTT CASSGNRGGSTDTQYF
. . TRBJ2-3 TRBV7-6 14 TGTGCCAGCAGCACGGGGCCAGGGCCAGATACGCAGTATTTT CASSTGPGPDTQYF
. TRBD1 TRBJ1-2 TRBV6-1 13 TGTGCCAGCAGGGACAGGGGAGGCGATGGCTACACCTTC CASRDRGGDGYTF
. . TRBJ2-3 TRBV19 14 TGTGCCAGTAGTATAGCGGGGTGGGAAGCTACGCAGTATTTT CASSIAGWEATQYF
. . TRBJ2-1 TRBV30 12 TGTGCCTGGAGTTACCGCTACAATGAGCAGTTCTTC CAWSYRYNEQFF
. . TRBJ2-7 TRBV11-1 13 TGTGCCAGCAGCTTAGCGGACGACTACGAGCAGTACTTC CASSLADDYEQYF